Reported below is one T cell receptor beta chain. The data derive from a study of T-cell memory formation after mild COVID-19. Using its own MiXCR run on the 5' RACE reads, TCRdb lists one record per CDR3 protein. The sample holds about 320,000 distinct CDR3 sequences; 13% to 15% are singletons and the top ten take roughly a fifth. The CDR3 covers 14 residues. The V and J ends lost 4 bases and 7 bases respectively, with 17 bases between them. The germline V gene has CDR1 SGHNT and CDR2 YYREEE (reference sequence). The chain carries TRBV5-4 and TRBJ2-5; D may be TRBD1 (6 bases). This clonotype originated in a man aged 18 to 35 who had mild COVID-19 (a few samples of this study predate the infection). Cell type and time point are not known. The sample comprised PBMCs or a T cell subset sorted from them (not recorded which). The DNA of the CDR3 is TGTGCCAGCAGCCTAAAGACAGGCTTTGTGACCCAGTACTTC. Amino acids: CASSLKTGFVTQYF.